This T cell receptor (beta chain) stems from a study of T cell repertoires in ileal Crohn's disease. The overall study: Postoperative therapy was given to about half: 11 thiopurines, 15 to 20 anti-TNF agents.

Note on this clone: Antigen unknown.

Generated by immunoSEQ multiplex PCR, the TCRdb table keeps only in-frame clones and is missing some. The table shows around 8,600 clones, with 70% to 80% occurring only once. Broader study findings: Compared with non-smokers, active smokers at surgery showed more clonal expansions.

Germline V CDR1 and CDR2: SEHNR, FQNEAQ (reference sequence). This CDR3 is 14 amino acids long. The V end was cut by 5 bases, the J end by 2 bases, with 10 bases between. This receptor was obtained from an adult with Crohn's disease. Sequencing input: ileal tissue. This chain connects TRBV7-9 to TRBJ1-3; possible D gene TRBD1, 5 bases. This CDR3 reads CASSPGGTGNTIYF. Here the CDR3 DNA reads TGTGCCAGCAGCCCGGGGGGGACTGGAAACACCATATATTTT.